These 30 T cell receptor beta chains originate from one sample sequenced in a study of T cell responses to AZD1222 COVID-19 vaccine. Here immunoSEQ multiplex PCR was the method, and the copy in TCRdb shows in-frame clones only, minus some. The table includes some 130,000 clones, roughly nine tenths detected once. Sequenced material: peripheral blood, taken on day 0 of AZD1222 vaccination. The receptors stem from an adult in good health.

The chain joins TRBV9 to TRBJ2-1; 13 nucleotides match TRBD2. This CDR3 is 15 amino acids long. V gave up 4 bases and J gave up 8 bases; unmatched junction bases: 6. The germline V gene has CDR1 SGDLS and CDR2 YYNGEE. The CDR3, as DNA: TGTGCCAGCAGCCGGACTAGCGGGAGTAGTGATGAGCAGTTCTTC. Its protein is CASSRTSGSSDEQFF.

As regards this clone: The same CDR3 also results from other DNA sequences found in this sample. The CDR3 loop is CASSPGTGNQPQHF. CDR3 nucleotide sequence: TGTGCCAGCAGCCCAGGGACAGGCAATCAGCCCCAGCATTTT. V usage is TRBV27 and J usage is TRBJ1-5; TRBD1 matches 7 bases. Looked up from germline, CDR1 is MNHEY and CDR2 is SMNVEV (reference sequence). The CDR3 covers 14 residues. The junction had 4 bases not matched to a gene; V was cut back by 6 bases and J by 2 bases.

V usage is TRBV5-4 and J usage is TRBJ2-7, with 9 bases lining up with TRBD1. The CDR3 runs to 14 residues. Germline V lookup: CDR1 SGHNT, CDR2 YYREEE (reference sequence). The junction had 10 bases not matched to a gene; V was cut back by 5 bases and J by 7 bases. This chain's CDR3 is CASRPDRGGREQYF. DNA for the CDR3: TGTGCCAGCAGACCGGACAGGGGAGGGAGGGAGCAGTACTTC.

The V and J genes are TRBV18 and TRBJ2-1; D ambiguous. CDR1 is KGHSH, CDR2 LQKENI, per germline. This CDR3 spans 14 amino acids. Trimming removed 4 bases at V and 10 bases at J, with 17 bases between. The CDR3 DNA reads TGTGCCAGCTCACAAAGCTGGACCCTTCGCGAGCAGTTCTTC. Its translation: CASSQSWTLREQFF.

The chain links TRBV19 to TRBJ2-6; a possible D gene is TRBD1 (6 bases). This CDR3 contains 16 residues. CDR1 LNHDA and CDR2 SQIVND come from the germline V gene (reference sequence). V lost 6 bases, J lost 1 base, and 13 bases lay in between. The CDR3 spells CASRTRGWSGANVLTF. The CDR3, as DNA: TGTGCCAGTAGAACCAGGGGCTGGTCTGGGGCCAACGTCCTGACTTTC.

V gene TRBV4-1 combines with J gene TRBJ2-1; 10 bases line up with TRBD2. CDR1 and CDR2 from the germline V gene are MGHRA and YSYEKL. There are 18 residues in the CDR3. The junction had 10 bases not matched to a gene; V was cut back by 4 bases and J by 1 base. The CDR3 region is CASSPQREGQGSYNEQFF. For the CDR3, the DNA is TGCGCCAGCAGCCCACAGCGGGAGGGCCAGGGGTCCTACAATGAGCAGTTCTTC.

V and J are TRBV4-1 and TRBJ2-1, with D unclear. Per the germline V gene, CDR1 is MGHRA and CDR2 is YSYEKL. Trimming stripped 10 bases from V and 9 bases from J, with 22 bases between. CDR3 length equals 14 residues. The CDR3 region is CATSNPPGKSEQFF. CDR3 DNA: TGCGCCACCAGTAACCCCCCGGGTAAAAGTGAGCAGTTCTTC.

The CDR3 is CASSVEPRLIRNTEAFF. The CDR3 nucleotides read TGTGCCAGCAGTGTTGAACCGAGATTGATTAGGAACACTGAAGCTTTCTTT. This chain connects TRBV6-1 to TRBJ1-1; no clear D. Germline CDR1 and CDR2: MNHNS and SASEGT. This CDR3 comprises 17 residues. The V end was cut by 4 bases, the J end by 1 base, with 19 bases between.

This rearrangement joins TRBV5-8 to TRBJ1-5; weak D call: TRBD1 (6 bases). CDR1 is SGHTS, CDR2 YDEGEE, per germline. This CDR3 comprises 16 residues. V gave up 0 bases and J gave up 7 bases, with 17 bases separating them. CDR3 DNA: TGTGCCAGCAGCTTGGGAGCAGGGGTGGTACAGCAGCCCCAGCATTTT. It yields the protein CASSLGAGVVQQPQHF.

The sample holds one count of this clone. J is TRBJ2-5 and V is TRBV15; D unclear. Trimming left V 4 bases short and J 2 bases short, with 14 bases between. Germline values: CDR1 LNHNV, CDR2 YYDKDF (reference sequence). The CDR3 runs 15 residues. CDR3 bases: TGTGCCACCAGCACTGGGCAGACGAGACAAGAGACCCAGTACTTC. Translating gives CATSTGQTRQETQYF.

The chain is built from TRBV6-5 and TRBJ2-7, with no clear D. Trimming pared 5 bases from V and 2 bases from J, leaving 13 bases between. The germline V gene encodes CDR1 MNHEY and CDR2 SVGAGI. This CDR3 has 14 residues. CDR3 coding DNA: TGTGCCAGCAGTCCCCGATCTGGTCCCTACGAGCAGTACTTC. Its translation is CASSPRSGPYEQYF.

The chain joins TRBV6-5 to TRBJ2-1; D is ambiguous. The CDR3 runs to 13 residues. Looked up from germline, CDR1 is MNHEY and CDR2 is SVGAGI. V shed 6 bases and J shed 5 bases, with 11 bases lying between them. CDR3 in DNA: TGTGCCAGCAGGGTCTGGATGAACAATGAGCAGTTCTTC. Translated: CASRVWMNNEQFF.

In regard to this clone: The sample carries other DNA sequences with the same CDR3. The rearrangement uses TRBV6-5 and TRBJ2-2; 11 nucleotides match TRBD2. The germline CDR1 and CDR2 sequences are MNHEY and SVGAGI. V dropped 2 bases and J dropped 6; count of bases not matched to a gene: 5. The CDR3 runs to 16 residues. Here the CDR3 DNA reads TGTGCCAGCAGTTACCTTACTAGCGGGAGACCCGGGGAGCTGTTTTTT. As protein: CASSYLTSGRPGELFF.

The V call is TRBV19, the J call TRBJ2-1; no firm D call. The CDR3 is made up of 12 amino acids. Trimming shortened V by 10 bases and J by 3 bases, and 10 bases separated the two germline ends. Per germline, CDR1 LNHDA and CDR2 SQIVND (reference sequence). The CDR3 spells CATRTDYNEQFF. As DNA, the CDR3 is TGTGCCACCCGGACGGACTACAATGAGCAGTTCTTC.

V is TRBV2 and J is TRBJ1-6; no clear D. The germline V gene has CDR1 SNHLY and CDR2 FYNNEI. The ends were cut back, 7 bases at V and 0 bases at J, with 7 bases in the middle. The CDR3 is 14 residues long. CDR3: CASIYGSYNSPLHF. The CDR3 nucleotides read TGTGCCAGCATCTACGGCTCCTATAATTCACCCCTCCACTTT.

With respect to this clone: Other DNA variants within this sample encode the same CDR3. The CDR3 DNA reads as TGTGCCAGCAGTCTACAGGGGGCGAACACTGAAGCTTTCTTT. Residues: CASSLQGANTEAFF. V gene TRBV27 combines with J gene TRBJ1-1; 9 positions match TRBD1. Germline assignment: CDR1 MNHEY and CDR2 SMNVEV (reference sequence). J lost 1 base, V lost 5 bases, and 2 bases had no gene match. The CDR3 extends over 14 amino acids.

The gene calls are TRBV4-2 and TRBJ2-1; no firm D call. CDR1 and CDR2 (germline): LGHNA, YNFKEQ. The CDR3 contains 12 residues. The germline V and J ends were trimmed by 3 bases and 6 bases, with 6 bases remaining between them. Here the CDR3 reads CASSQYTNEQFF. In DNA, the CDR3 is TGTGCCAGCAGCCAGTACACCAATGAGCAGTTCTTC.

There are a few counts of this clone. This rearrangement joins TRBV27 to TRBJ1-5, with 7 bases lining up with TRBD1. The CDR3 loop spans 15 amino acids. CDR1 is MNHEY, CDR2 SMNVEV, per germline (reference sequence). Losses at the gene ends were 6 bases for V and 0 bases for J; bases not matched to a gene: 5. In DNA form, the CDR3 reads TGTGCCAGCAGCCATGGGACAGATAGCAATCAGCCCCAGCATTTT. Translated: CASSHGTDSNQPQHF.

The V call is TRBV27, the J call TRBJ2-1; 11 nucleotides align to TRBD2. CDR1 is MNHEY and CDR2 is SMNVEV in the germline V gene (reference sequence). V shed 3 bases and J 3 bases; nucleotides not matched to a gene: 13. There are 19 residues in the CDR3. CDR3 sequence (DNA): TGTGCCAGCAGTTTCCTTTTAGCGGGAGGGCCTTTAAGCTACAATGAGCAGTTCTTC. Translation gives CASSFLLAGGPLSYNEQFF.

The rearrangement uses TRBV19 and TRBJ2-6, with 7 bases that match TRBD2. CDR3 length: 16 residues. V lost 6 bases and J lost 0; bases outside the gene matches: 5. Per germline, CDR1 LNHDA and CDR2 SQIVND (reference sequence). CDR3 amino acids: CASRAGENSGANVLTF. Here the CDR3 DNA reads TGTGCCAGTAGGGCGGGGGAAAACTCTGGGGCCAACGTCCTGACTTTC.

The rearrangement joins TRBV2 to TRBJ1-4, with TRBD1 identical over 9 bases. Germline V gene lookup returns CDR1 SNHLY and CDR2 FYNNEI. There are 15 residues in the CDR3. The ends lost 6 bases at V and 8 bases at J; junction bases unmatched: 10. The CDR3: CASSDPGQGQEKLFF. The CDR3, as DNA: TGTGCCAGCAGCGATCCGGGACAGGGTCAGGAAAAACTGTTTTTT.

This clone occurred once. The CDR3 DNA is TGTGCCAGCAGGCTATGGGAAAGCAATCAGCCCCAGCATTTT. It codes for CASRLWESNQPQHF. This chain connects TRBV28 to TRBJ1-5; D unclear. The ends were cut back, 6 bases at V and 1 base at J, with 10 bases in the middle. Germline CDR1 and CDR2: MDHEN and SYDVKM. This CDR3 region has 14 residues. The variable domain in full, completed from reference TRBV28 and TRBJ1-5, reads DVKVTQSSRYLVKRTGEKVFLECVQDMDHENMFWYRQDPGLGLRLIYFSYDVKMKEKGDIPEGYSVSREKKERFSLILESASTNQTSMYLCASRLWESNQPQHFGDGTRLSIL.

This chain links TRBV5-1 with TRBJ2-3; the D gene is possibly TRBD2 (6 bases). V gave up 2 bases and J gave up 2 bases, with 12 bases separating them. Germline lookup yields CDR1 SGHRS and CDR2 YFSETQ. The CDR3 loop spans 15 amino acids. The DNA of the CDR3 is TGCGCCAGCAGCTTCGGGGGAGGTCACACAGATACGCAGTATTTT. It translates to CASSFGGGHTDTQYF.

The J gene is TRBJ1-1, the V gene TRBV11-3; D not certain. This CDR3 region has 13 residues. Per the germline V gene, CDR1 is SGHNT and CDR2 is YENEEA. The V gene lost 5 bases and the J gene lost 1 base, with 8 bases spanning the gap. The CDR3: CASSEGKNTEAFF. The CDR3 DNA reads TGTGCCAGCAGCGAGGGTAAGAACACTGAAGCTTTCTTT. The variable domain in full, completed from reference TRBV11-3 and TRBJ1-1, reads EAGVVQSPRYKIIEKKQPVAFWCNPISGHNTLYWYLQNLGQGPELLIRYENEEAVDDSQLPKDRFSAERLKGVDSTLKIQPAELGDSAVYLCASSEGKNTEAFFGQGTRLTVV.

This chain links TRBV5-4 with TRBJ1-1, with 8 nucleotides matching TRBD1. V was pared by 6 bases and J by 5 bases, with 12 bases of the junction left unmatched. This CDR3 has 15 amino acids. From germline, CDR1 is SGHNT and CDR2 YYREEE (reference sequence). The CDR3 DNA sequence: TGTGCCAGCACCAAAGCAGGGGGCGGGGGTACTGAAGCTTTCTTT. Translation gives CASTKAGGGGTEAFF.

The CDR3 bases are TGTGCCAGCAGCCCCGGGGGGACTAGCGGCTCCTACGAGCAGTACTTC. This gives the protein CASSPGGTSGSYEQYF. The rearrangement joins TRBV3-1 (or the pseudogene TRBV3-2) to TRBJ2-7; 11 nucleotides agree with TRBD2. V was clipped by 4 bases and J by 0 bases; unmatched bases: 5. The CDR3 loop spans 16 amino acids. Germline CDR1 is LGHDT and CDR2 is YNNKEL (reference sequence).

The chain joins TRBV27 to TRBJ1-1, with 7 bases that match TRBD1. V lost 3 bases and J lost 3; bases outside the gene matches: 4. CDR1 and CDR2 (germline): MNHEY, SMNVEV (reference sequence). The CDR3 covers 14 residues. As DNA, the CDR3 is TGTGCCAGCAGTTTTGACAGGGTGGACACTGAAGCTTTCTTT. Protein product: CASSFDRVDTEAFF.

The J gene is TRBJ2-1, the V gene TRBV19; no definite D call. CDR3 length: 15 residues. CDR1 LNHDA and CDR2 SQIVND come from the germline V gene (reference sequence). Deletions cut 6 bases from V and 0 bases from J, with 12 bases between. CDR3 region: CASSLYFSSYNEQFF. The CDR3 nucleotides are TGTGCCAGTAGCTTGTATTTCAGCTCCTACAATGAGCAGTTCTTC.

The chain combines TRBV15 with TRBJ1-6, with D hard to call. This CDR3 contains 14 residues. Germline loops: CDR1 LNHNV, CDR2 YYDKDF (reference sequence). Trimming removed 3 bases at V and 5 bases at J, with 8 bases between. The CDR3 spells CATSSSPHNSPLHF. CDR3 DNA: TGTGCCACCAGCAGCAGCCCCCATAATTCACCCCTCCACTTT.

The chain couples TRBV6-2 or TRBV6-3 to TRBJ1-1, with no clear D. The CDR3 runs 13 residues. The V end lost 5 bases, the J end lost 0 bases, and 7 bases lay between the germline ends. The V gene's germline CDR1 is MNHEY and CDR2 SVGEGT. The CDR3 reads CASSVQMNTEAFF. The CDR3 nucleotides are TGTGCCAGCAGTGTCCAGATGAACACTGAAGCTTTCTTT.